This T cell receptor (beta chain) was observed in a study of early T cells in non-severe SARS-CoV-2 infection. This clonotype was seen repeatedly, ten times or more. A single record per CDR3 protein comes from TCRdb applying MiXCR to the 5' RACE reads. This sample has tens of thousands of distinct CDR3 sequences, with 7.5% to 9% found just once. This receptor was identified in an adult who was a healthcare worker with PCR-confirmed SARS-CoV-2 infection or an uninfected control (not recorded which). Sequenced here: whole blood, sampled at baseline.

Here the CDR3 reads CASSLTGLSGNTIYF. DNA for the CDR3: TGTGCCAGCAGCCTGACGGGACTCTCTGGAAACACCATATATTTT. The chain employs TRBV11-2 and TRBJ1-3; D is possibly TRBD1 (5 bases). Trimming removed 5 bases at V and 0 bases at J, with 11 bases between. This CDR3 has 15 amino acids. Germline V lookup: CDR1 SGHAT, CDR2 FQNNGV. The full variable domain, in which reference TRBV11-2 and TRBJ1-3 provide the parts outside the CDR3, is EAGVAQSPRYKIIEKRQSVAFWCNPISGHATLYWYQQILGQGPKLLIQFQNNGVVDDSQLPKDRFSAERLKGVDSTLKIQPAKLEDSAVYLCASSLTGLSGNTIYFGEGSWLTVV.